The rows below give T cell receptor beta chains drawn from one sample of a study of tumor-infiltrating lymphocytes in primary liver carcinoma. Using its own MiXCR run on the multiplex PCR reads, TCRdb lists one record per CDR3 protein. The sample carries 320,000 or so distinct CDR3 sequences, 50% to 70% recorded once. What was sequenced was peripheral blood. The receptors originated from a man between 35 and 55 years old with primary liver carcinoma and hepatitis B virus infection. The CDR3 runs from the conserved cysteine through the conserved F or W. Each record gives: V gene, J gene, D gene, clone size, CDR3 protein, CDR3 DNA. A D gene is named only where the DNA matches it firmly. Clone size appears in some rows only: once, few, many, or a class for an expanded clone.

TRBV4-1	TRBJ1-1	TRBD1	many	CASSQEGQGIAEAFF	TGCGCCAGCAGCCAAGAGGGACAGGGGATCGCTGAAGCTTTCTTT
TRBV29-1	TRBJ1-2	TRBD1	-	CRASQGAENGYTF	TGCAGGGCCTCGCAGGGGGCTGAGAATGGATACACCTTC
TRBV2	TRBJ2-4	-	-	CASRIRRSIYIQYF	TGTGCCAGCCGTATCCGTAGGTCTATTTACATTCAGTACTTC
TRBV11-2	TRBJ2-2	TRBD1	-	CASMGQGAKTGELFF	TGTGCCAGTATGGGACAGGGGGCAAAGACCGGGGAGCTGTTTTTT
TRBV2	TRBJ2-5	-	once	CAGKETGSQETQYF	TGTGCCGGCAAGGAAACCGGGTCGCAAGAGACCCAGTACTTC
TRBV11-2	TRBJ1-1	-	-	CASSLLTANTDAFF	TGCGCCAGCAGCTTACTGACGGCGAACACTGATGCTTTCTTT
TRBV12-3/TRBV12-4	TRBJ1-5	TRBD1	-	CASSLKGQVNQPQHF	TGTGCCAGCAGTTTAAAAGGACAGGTCAATCAGCCCCAGCATTTT
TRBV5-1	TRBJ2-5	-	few	CASSGGTPQETQYF	TGCGCCAGCAGCGGCGGGACGCCACAAGAGACCCAGTACTTC
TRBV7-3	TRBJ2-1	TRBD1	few	CASSFRDRGLQFF	TGTGCCAGCAGCTTTAGGGACAGGGGGTTACAGTTCTTC
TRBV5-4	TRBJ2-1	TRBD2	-	CASSLTSGSNERFF	TGTGCCAGCAGCTTGACTAGCGGGAGTAATGAGCGGTTCTTC
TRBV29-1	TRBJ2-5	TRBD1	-	CSVEADRGRGDTQYF	TGTAGCGTTGAAGCGGACAGGGGGCGAGGAGATACCCAGTACTTC
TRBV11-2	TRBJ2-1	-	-	CTSSPDRHHNEQFF	TGTACTAGCAGCCCCGACAGGCATCACAATGAGCAGTTCTTC
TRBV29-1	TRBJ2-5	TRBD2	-	CSFMGLAGGIGTQYF	TGCAGCTTTATGGGACTAGCGGGAGGAATAGGGACCCAGTACTTC
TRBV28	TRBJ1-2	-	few	CASSSPIGGAYGYTF	TGTGCCAGCAGTTCCCCCATAGGCGGGGCTTATGGCTACACCTTC
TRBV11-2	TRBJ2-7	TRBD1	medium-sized	CASSLAGGPFDYEQYF	TGTGCCAGCAGCTTAGCAGGGGGCCCCTTTGACTACGAGCAGTACTTC
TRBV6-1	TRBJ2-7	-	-	CVSNPPESYEQYF	TGTGTCAGCAACCCCCCGGAGAGCTACGAGCAGTACTTC
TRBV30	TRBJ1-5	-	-	CAWSRGQNSQPQHF	TGTGCCTGGAGCCGAGGACAGAACAGTCAGCCCCAGCATTTT
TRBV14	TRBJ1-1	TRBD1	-	CASSQSQGRTEAFF	TGTGCCAGCAGCCAATCACAGGGGCGGACTGAAGCTTTCTTT
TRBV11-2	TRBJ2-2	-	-	CVSSFEQISTGKLFF	TGTGTCAGCAGCTTTGAGCAGATTTCAACCGGGAAGCTGTTTTTT
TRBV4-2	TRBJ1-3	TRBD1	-	CASSLGGTGSGNTIYF	TGTGCCAGCAGCCTTGGCGGGACAGGGTCTGGAAACACCATATATTTT
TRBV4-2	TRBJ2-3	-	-	CASSQESAGADMQYF	TGTGCCAGCAGCCAAGAGTCCGCAGGCGCAGATATGCAGTATTTT
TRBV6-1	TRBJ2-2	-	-	CASRIQGGGTGELFF	TGTGCCAGCAGGATACAGGGGGGAGGGACCGGGGAGCTGTTTTTT
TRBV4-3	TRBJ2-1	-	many	CASSQGIQRLNNEQFF	TGCGCCAGCAGCCAAGGGATCCAGCGGCTAAACAATGAGCAGTTCTTC
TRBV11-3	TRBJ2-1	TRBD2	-	CISSSGLAGGGNEQFF	TGTATCAGCAGTTCGGGACTAGCGGGAGGTGGGAATGAGCAGTTCTTC
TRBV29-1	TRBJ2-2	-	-	CNVGISAAKTGELFF	TGTAACGTTGGGATTAGCGCGGCGAAGACCGGGGAGCTGTTTTTT
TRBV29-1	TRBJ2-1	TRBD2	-	CRSGLADLNEQFF	TGCAGATCAGGACTAGCTGACCTAAACGAGCAGTTCTTC
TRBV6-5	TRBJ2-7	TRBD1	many	CASSYTQDRAYEQYF	TGTGCCAGCAGTTACACTCAGGACAGGGCCTACGAGCAGTACTTC
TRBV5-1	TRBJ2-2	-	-	CASSFKGAGELFF	TGCGCCAGCAGCTTTAAAGGGGCCGGGGAGCTGTTTTTT
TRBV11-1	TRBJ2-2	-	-	CANSGRLSNTGELFF	TGTGCCAACAGCGGGCGTCTATCGAACACCGGGGAGCTGTTTTTT
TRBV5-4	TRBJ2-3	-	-	CASSRTSSTDTQYF	TGTGCCAGCAGCCGGACGTCTAGCACAGATACGCAGTATTTT
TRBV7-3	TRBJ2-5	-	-	CASSLSGDMRETQYF	TGTGCCAGCAGCTTAAGTGGGGATATGAGGGAGACCCAGTACTTC
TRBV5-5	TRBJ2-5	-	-	CASSHWGETEYF	TGTGCCAGCAGCCACTGGGGGGAGACCGAGTACTTC
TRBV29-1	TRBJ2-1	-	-	CIVTGFTGFSSYNEQFF	TGCATCGTGACAGGCTTTACAGGATTCAGCTCCTACAATGAGCAGTTCTTC
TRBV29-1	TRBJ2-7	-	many	CSVPARGSSYEQYF	TGCAGCGTTCCCGCTAGGGGGAGCTCCTACGAGCAGTACTTC
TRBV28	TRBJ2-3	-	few	CASSLGQVPTQYF	TGTGCCAGCAGTTTAGGTCAGGTTCCTACGCAGTATTTT
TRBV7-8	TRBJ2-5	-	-	CATRGGDHETQYF	TGTGCCACCCGAGGAGGGGATCATGAGACCCAGTACTTC
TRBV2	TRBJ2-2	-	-	CASREASQPGELFF	TGTGCCAGCAGGGAGGCATCTCAGCCCGGGGAGCTGTTTTTT
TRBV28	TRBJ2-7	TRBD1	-	CASSWWTGPDHEQYF	TGTGCCAGCAGTTGGTGGACAGGGCCGGACCACGAGCAGTACTTC
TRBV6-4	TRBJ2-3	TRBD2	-	CASKWTSGMDTQYF	TGTGCCAGCAAATGGACTAGCGGGATGGATACGCAGTATTTT
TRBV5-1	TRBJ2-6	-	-	CASSARGVANVLTF	TGCGCCAGCAGTGCCAGAGGTGTGGCCAACGTCCTGACTTTC
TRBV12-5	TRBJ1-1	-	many	CASAGDTSNTEAFF	TGTGCTAGTGCCGGGGACACTTCAAACACTGAAGCTTTCTTT
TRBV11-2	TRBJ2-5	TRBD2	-	CASRIGTSVVQETQYF	TGTGCCAGCAGGATTGGGACTAGCGTGGTACAAGAGACCCAATACTTC
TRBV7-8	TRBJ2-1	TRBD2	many	CASSLGAGTYNEQFF	TGTGCCAGCAGCTTAGGAGCGGGGACTTACAATGAGCAGTTCTTC
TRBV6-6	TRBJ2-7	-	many	CASSFTGSSYEQYF	TGTGCCAGCAGTTTTACAGGGAGCTCCTACGAGCAGTACTTC
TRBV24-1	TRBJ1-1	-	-	CATSGGGGGIDTEAFF	TGTGCCACCAGTGGTGGAGGGGGAGGTATAGACACTGAAGCTTTCTTT
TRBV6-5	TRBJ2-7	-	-	CTSGHFSYEQYF	TGTACCAGTGGACACTTCTCCTACGAGCAGTACTTC
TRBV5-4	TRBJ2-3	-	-	CASSAFPSADTQYF	TGTGCCAGCAGCGCATTTCCTAGCGCAGATACGCAGTATTTT
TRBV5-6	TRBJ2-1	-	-	CASRLGAGDNEQFF	TGTGCCAGCAGATTGGGAGCAGGGGACAATGAGCAGTTCTTC
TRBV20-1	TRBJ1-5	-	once	CSARRFNSNQPQHF	TGCAGTGCAAGAAGGTTCAATAGCAATCAGCCCCAGCATTTT
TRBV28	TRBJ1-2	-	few	CASSLGSQNYGYTF	TGTGCCAGCAGTTTAGGTTCGCAGAACTATGGCTACACCTTC
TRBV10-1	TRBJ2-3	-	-	CASICPVTNGQLIDGSADTQYF	TGCGCCAGCATATGTCCGGTCACGAATGGACAGCTTATTGATGGGAGCGCAGATACGCAGTATTTT
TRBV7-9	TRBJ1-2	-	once	CVSILLGGRAFNGYTF	TGTGTCAGCATCCTTCTGGGGGGTCGAGCTTTTAATGGCTACACCTTC
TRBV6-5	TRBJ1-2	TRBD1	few	CASSYSRDRHGYIF	TGTGCCAGCAGTTACTCGAGGGACAGGCATGGCTACATCTTC
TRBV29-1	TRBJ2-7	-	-	CSVIGIVDYEQYF	TGCAGCGTTATCGGGATAGTCGACTACGAGCAGTACTTC